The 15 T cell receptor beta chains below all came from one sample that was sequenced in a study of cytomegalovirus exposure and HLA in healthy donors. Primers: 60 Vbeta forward and 13 Jbeta reverse. TCRdb's table, derived via immunoSEQ multiplex PCR, lists solely in-frame clones and lacks some. The sample consists of about 160,000 clones, about four fifths of them appearing once. Source material: PBMCs. These receptors originate from a man in his fifties or sixties in good health and CMV-seropositive.

V and J are TRBV14 and TRBJ2-7; 9 bases fit TRBD1. The trim removed 5 bases at V and 3 bases at J, leaving 5 bases unmatched. Germline loops: CDR1 SGHDN, CDR2 FVKESK. The CDR3 sequence is 14 residues long. The CDR3 sequence is CASSGQGKFYEQYF. The CDR3 nucleotides read TGTGCCAGCAGCGGACAGGGGAAATTCTACGAGCAGTACTTC. Based on the CDR3 plus reference TRBV14 and TRBJ2-7, the full variable domain is EAGVTQFPSHSVIEKGQTVTLRCDPISGHDNLYWYRRVMGKEIKFLLHFVKESKQDESGMPNNRFLAERTGGTYSTLKVQPAELEDSGVYFCASSGQGKFYEQYFGPGTRLTVT.

The rearrangement joins TRBV6-6 to TRBJ2-7; TRBD1 is a possible D gene (6 bases). This CDR3 contains 14 residues. Germline V gives CDR1 MNHNY, CDR2 SVGAGI (reference sequence). V was trimmed by 5 bases and J by 2 bases, leaving 13 bases between them. The CDR3 reads CASSPPQGTYEQYF. The CDR3 bases are TGTGCCAGCAGTCCCCCCCAGGGGACCTACGAGCAGTACTTC.

The CDR3 reads CASSVLGSTDTQYF. The CDR3 DNA reads TGTGCCAGCAGCGTCCTGGGCAGCACAGATACGCAGTATTTT. This chain connects TRBV7-3 to TRBJ2-3; D not certain. The V gene's germline CDR1 is SGHTA and CDR2 FQGTGA. There are 14 residues in the CDR3. V was trimmed by 5 bases and J by 0 bases, leaving 9 bases between them.

The sample holds one count of this clone. The chain's CDR3 is CASSDQRGGHTGELFF. The CDR3, as DNA: TGTGCCAGCAGCGACCAGCGGGGGGGACACACCGGGGAGCTGTTTTTT. The V call is TRBV9, the J call TRBJ2-2; 10 bases align to TRBD2. V was clipped by 3 bases and J by 3 bases; unmatched bases: 5. The CDR3 spans 16 residues. Germline CDR1 reads SGDLS; CDR2 reads YYNGEE.

The rearrangement links TRBV7-6 to TRBJ2-2, with TRBD2 identical over 10 bases. After removal of 7 bases from V and 4 bases from J, the junction contained 18 bases not matched to a gene. In germline, CDR1 is SGHVS, CDR2 FNYEAQ. The CDR3 runs 19 residues. CDR3 in DNA: TGTGCCAGCACCCAGCCCCAGCGGGGGGGCTCAGGTCGCACCGGGGAGCTGTTTTTT. Protein product: CASTQPQRGGSGRTGELFF.

This chain connects TRBV28 to TRBJ2-1, with TRBD2 matching over 7 bases. CDR1 and CDR2 from the germline V gene are MDHEN and SYDVKM. V lost 5 bases to trimming and J lost 2 bases; unmatched junction nucleotides: 9. There are 16 residues in the CDR3. The CDR3 loop reads CASSQRGDGPYNEQFF. CDR3 sequence (DNA): TGTGCCAGCAGTCAACGGGGGGACGGGCCCTACAATGAGCAGTTCTTC.

This chain uses TRBV18 with TRBJ1-4; D is possibly TRBD1 (6 bases). V shed 3 bases and J shed 4 bases, with 12 bases lying between them. CDR1 is KGHSH and CDR2 is LQKENI in the germline V gene. The CDR3 sequence is 15 residues long. This CDR3 reads CASSPDRVVNEKLFF. DNA for the CDR3: TGTGCCAGCTCACCGGACAGAGTAGTTAATGAAAAACTGTTTTTT.

The genes are TRBV4-3 and TRBJ1-1, with a possible D match to TRBD1 (5 bases). In germline, CDR1 is LGHNA, CDR2 YSLEER. The V and J ends lost 0 bases and 6 bases respectively, with 8 bases between them. The CDR3 length is 13 residues. The CDR3 region is CASSQDGGAEAFF. The CDR3 DNA sequence: TGCGCCAGCAGCCAAGATGGGGGGGCTGAAGCTTTCTTT.

This clone was recorded a few times. The V call is TRBV18, the J call TRBJ1-3; the D gene is possibly TRBD1 (5 bases). The CDR3 has 20 residues. The V gene lost 2 bases and the J gene lost 0 bases, with 23 bases spanning the gap. Germline V lookup: CDR1 KGHSH, CDR2 LQKENI. This chain's CDR3 is CASSPVQGFGSSYSGNTIYF. DNA for the CDR3: TGTGCCAGCTCACCAGTTCAGGGTTTTGGGTCGTCCTACTCTGGAAACACCATATATTTT.

The chain carries TRBV27 and TRBJ1-5; perhaps TRBD1 as D (6 bases). Germline-derived CDR1 and CDR2 are MNHEY and SMNVEV (reference sequence). The CDR3 extends over 13 amino acids. V lost 6 bases and J lost 6, with 12 bases in between. The CDR3 is CASRPGAGQPQHF. In DNA form, the CDR3 reads TGTGCCAGCAGACCAGGGGCCGGTCAGCCCCAGCATTTT.

Details on this clone: One end of the junction does not line up with germline, which may come from a read error. Other nucleotide sequences in the sample specify the same CDR3. The chain joins TRBV2 to TRBJ1-1, with TRBD1 matching over 7 bases. The CDR3 extends over 14 amino acids. The germline V gene encodes CDR1 SNHLY and CDR2 FYNNEI. CDR3 DNA: TGTGCCAGCAGCGAAGGGGGCGGGAACACTGAAGCTTTCTTT. This translates into CASSEGGGNTEAFF.

The rearrangement joins TRBV10-3 to TRBJ2-2; maybe TRBD1 (5 bases). Between the trimmed V and J ends, which lost 8 bases and 4 bases, there was a span of 8 bases. The CDR3 is 12 amino acids. Germline CDR1 reads ENHRY; CDR2 reads SYGVKD. The CDR3: CAILRGTGELFF. DNA for the CDR3: TGTGCCATCCTTAGGGGCACCGGGGAGCTGTTTTTT.

The chain links TRBV9 to TRBJ2-4; D may be TRBD1 (5 bases). Trimming shortened V by 4 bases and J by 6 bases, and 17 bases separated the two germline ends. The CDR3 covers 15 residues. The germline CDR1 and CDR2 sequences are SGDLS and YYNGEE. DNA for the CDR3: TGTGCCAGCAGCCACCTCCCCGACAGTGGAAACATTCAGTACTTC. Protein product: CASSHLPDSGNIQYF.

This clone was seen only once. The V and J genes are TRBV4-1 and TRBJ1-2, with 9 bases lining up with TRBD1. Trimming removed 0 bases from V and 5 bases from J; junction bases left unmatched: 1. Per germline, CDR1 MGHRA and CDR2 YSYEKL. The CDR3 is made up of 14 amino acids. The DNA of the CDR3 is TGCGCCAGCAGCCAAGAAGACAGGGGGTATGGCTACACCTTC. Residues: CASSQEDRGYGYTF.

The J gene is TRBJ1-2, the V gene TRBV25-1; D might be TRBD1 (5 bases). Per the germline V gene, CDR1 is MGHDK and CDR2 is SYGVNS. The length of the CDR3 is 12 residues. Trimming stripped 8 bases from V and 7 bases from J, with 14 bases between. CDR3 DNA: TGTGCCAGCCTCGGGACTGTGGCTGGCTACACCTTC. Translation gives CASLGTVAGYTF.